The 8 T cell receptor beta chains below come from one sample, sequenced in a study of Tregs in tolerant kidney transplant recipients. The table came from immunoSEQ multiplex PCR; TCRdb's copy has only in-frame clones and leaves some out. The repertoire holds 110,000 or so clones, with roughly 92% as singletons. Sequenced sample: CD4+ T cells from blood. The receptors were gathered from a human donor in good health.

The rearrangement links TRBV6-6 to TRBJ1-1, with TRBD1 matching 7 bases. With 6 bases clipped from V and 4 bases from J, the junction kept 5 bases outside the gene matches. Per the germline V gene, CDR1 is MNHNY and CDR2 is SVGAGI (reference sequence). The CDR3 sequence is 13 residues long. Here the CDR3 DNA reads TGTGCCAGCAGCCGTACAGGGGCCACTGAAGCTTTCTTT. This sequence encodes CASSRTGATEAFF.

This clone was detected a few times. The gene calls are TRBV18 and TRBJ1-4; weak D call: TRBD1 (6 bases). CDR3 length: 17 residues. Deletions cut 1 base from V and 0 bases from J, with 12 bases between. Germline assignment: CDR1 KGHSH and CDR2 LQKENI. The CDR3 DNA sequence: TGTGCCAGCTCACCACAGGGGACATACGCAACTAATGAAAAACTGTTTTTT. Its translation is CASSPQGTYATNEKLFF.

V is TRBV9 and J is TRBJ1-2; D may be TRBD1 (5 bases). The CDR3 is 12 residues long. Trimming cost V 0 bases and J 5 bases, with 5 bases left between them. Germline lookup yields CDR1 SGDLS and CDR2 YYNGEE. The CDR3 protein is CASSVGGYGYTF. DNA of the CDR3: TGTGCCAGCAGCGTAGGGGGGTATGGCTACACCTTC.

The chain is built from TRBV28 and TRBJ2-2; weak D call: TRBD2 (6 bases). This CDR3 contains 14 residues. Germline V lookup: CDR1 MDHEN, CDR2 SYDVKM. V dropped 5 bases and J dropped 5 bases, with 12 bases sitting between them. As DNA, the CDR3 is TGTGCCAGCAGTCCGGGACTTGGAACCGGGGAGCTGTTTTTT. This sequence encodes CASSPGLGTGELFF.

The chain recombines TRBV18 with TRBJ2-1; 12 bases match TRBD2. The germline V gene has CDR1 KGHSH and CDR2 LQKENI. V trimming: 3 bases; J trimming: 7 bases; junction bases outside the gene matches: 10. This CDR3 is 17 amino acids long. CDR3 residues: CASSPGTSGRIGNEQFF. Written as DNA, the CDR3 is TGTGCCAGCTCACCTGGGACTAGCGGGCGGATAGGGAATGAGCAGTTCTTC.

J is TRBJ2-2 and V is TRBV5-4, with a tentative D call TRBD1 (5 bases). With 2 bases removed from V and 1 base from J, the gap between germline ends came to 9 bases. CDR1 SGHNT and CDR2 YYREEE come from the germline V gene (reference sequence). CDR3 size: 15 residues. The CDR3 sequence: CASSFGARNTGELFF. The CDR3 DNA is TGTGCCAGCAGCTTTGGGGCCCGGAACACCGGGGAGCTGTTTTTT. The full variable domain, rest sourced from reference TRBV5-4 and TRBJ2-2, is ETGVTQSPTHLIKTRGQQVTLRCSSQSGHNTVSWYQQALGQGPQFIFQYYREEENGRGNFPPRFSGLQFPNYSSELNVNALELDDSALYLCASSFGARNTGELFFGEGSRLTVL.

V is TRBV25-1 and J is TRBJ1-2; the match to TRBD1 covers 7 bases. CDR1 MGHDK and CDR2 SYGVNS come from the germline V gene. The CDR3 length is 14 residues. V shed 5 bases, J shed 6 bases, and the junction held 9 bases outside the gene matches. Here the CDR3 reads CASSRPGQSHGYTF. Written as DNA, the CDR3 is TGTGCCAGCAGTAGACCGGGACAGAGCCATGGCTACACCTTC.

This clone showed up just once. The chain uses TRBV5-8 and TRBJ2-7; possibly TRBD2 for D (6 bases). Germline CDR1 reads SGHTS; CDR2 reads YDEGEE. The CDR3 is 15 residues long. Trimming removed 4 bases at V and 4 bases at J, with 18 bases between. The CDR3 here is CASSNQRGSGYEQYF. The CDR3 bases are TGTGCCAGCAGCAATCAACGGGGGAGTGGATACGAGCAGTACTTC.